A selection of T cell receptor beta chains follows, all from one sample in a study of blood T cell repertoires in COVID-19. The data were produced by immunoSEQ multiplex PCR, yet TCRdb's version contains in-frame clones alone and is incomplete. Among a few hundred thousand clones listed, roughly nine tenths were seen once. The material sequenced was peripheral blood. These receptors came from a man between 18 and 29 years old with active or convalescent COVID-19. The CDR3 runs from the conserved cysteine through the conserved F or W. The D gene is left open where the match is weak. The size entry is marked missing in some rows and otherwise reads once, few, many or a size class.

d_call,clone_size,v_call,j_call,cdr3_nt,cdr3_aa
NA,NA,TRBV13,TRBJ2-7,TGTGCCAGCACTACGGCAGGGGCGCGGGAGCAGTACTTC,CASTTAGAREQYF
NA,NA,TRBV30,TRBJ2-5,TGTGCCTGGAGTGTGGGCCAGGGCGTAGAGACCCAGTACTTC,CAWSVGQGVETQYF
NA,NA,TRBV7-9,TRBJ1-6,TGTGCCAGCAGCTTGTCAGGTCGACAGAATAATTCACCCCTCCACTTT,CASSLSGRQNNSPLHF
TRBD1,NA,TRBV30,TRBJ2-1,TGTGCCTGGAGCCGACTCAGGGGGCGTGAGCAGTTCTTC,CAWSRLRGREQFF
TRBD1,once,TRBV27,TRBJ1-4,TGTGCCAGCAGTTTTGGTGACAGGGTCGAAAAACTGTTTTTT,CASSFGDRVEKLFF
TRBD1,NA,TRBV5-4,TRBJ1-1,TGTGCCAGCAGCTCTTCGGACAGGGGAAACACTGAAGCTTTCTTT,CASSSSDRGNTEAFF
NA,NA,TRBV5-1,TRBJ1-1,TGCGCCAGCAGCACACTTCCTGGAGCCCCGGGGACTGAAGCTTTCTTT,CASSTLPGAPGTEAFF
TRBD2,NA,TRBV5-1,TRBJ2-3,TGCGCCAGCAGCCAAGCGGGAGTTAATACAGATACGCAGTATTTT,CASSQAGVNTDTQYF
NA,NA,TRBV10-3,TRBJ2-4,TGTGCCATCGAGGACTCCACCAAAAACATTCAGTACTTC,CAIEDSTKNIQYF
TRBD2,NA,TRBV30,TRBJ2-5,TGTGCCTGGAGTGTGATAGGACTAGTAAATCCCGAGACCCAGTACTTC,CAWSVIGLVNPETQYF
NA,few,TRBV7-2,TRBJ1-1,TGTGCCAGCAGCTCCCATCAGGACACTGAAGCTTTCTTT,CASSSHQDTEAFF
TRBD2,NA,TRBV9,TRBJ2-5,TGTGCCAGCAGCGTAGGGACTAGCGGGAGAGGCGAGACCCAGTACTTC,CASSVGTSGRGETQYF
NA,once,TRBV7-9,TRBJ2-2,TGTGCCAGCCCGTGGGCAGGGGCGATTGTTTCCGGGGAGCTGTTTTTT,CASPWAGAIVSGELFF
NA,once,TRBV19,TRBJ2-7,TGTGCCAGTAGTCGAGCGGATACTTCCTACGAGCAGTACTTC,CASSRADTSYEQYF
NA,NA,TRBV24-1,TRBJ1-1,TGTGCCACCAGTGACCCGACGGACAGGAACACTGAAGCTTTCTTT,CATSDPTDRNTEAFF
TRBD2,NA,TRBV6-5,TRBJ2-7,TGTGCCAGCAGATCTAGCGGGGGCCCGTCCCACGAGCAGTACTTC,CASRSSGGPSHEQYF
NA,once,TRBV19,TRBJ1-1,TGTGCCAGTAGTTACAAGAACACTGAAGCTTTCTTT,CASSYKNTEAFF
NA,NA,TRBV6-5,TRBJ2-2,TGTGCCAGCAGCACCGGACCGTCCCGGGACGGGGAGCTGTTTTTT,CASSTGPSRDGELFF
NA,NA,TRBV10-1,TRBJ2-7,TGCGCCAGCAGTGGATCGAAAAGGGGGGGGACATGGGACGAGCAGTACTTC,CASSGSKRGGTWDEQYF
NA,NA,TRBV10-3,TRBJ2-1,TGTGCCATCAGTGGGGGGACTTCGTACAATAAGCAGTTCTTC,CAISGGTSYNKQFF
TRBD2,NA,TRBV6-5,TRBJ2-7,TGTGCCAGCACCCCGGCTAGCGGGAGGGACGAGCAGTACTTC,CASTPASGRDEQYF
TRBD2,NA,TRBV9,TRBJ2-7,TGTGCCAGCAGCGTAGCGCCACTAGCGGAGTCCGAGCAGTACTTC,CASSVAPLAESEQYF
TRBD2,NA,TRBV7-9,TRBJ2-3,TGTGCCAGCAGCCGGGGGGGGCGGCGCACAGATACGCAGTATTTT,CASSRGGRRTDTQYF
NA,NA,TRBV6-5,TRBJ2-3,TGTGCCAGCGCTCCACTATCGTACACAGATACGCAGTATTTT,CASAPLSYTDTQYF
NA,NA,TRBV6-1,TRBJ2-2,TGTGCCAGCAGTGAAGTGAGAACCGGGGAGCTGTTTTTT,CASSEVRTGELFF
NA,NA,TRBV9,TRBJ2-2,TGTGCCAGCAGCGCCTGGGGACAAATGGGAGGGGAGCTGTTTTTT,CASSAWGQMGGELFF
NA,NA,TRBV7-2,TRBJ1-1,TGTGCCAGCAGCTCTAGGACGCAGGGGAAGAACACTGAAGCTTTCTTT,CASSSRTQGKNTEAFF
NA,NA,TRBV6-5,TRBJ1-4,TGTGCCAGCAGACAACAGTCAAGTAATGAAAAACTGTTTTTT,CASRQQSSNEKLFF
NA,NA,TRBV11-2,TRBJ1-5,TGTGCCAGCAGCTTAGATCACGGGGGTAGTCAGCCCCAGCATTTT,CASSLDHGGSQPQHF
NA,NA,TRBV7-2,TRBJ1-4,TGTGCCAGCAGCTCTCCCTTGGCCGGGGCTAATGAAAAACTGTTTTTT,CASSSPLAGANEKLFF
NA,NA,TRBV20-1,TRBJ1-4,TGCAGTGCTCGGGGTGAAAAACTGTTTTTT,CSARGEKLFF
NA,NA,TRBV2,TRBJ1-2,TGTGCCAGCAGTGAGGGGCCTTATGGCTACACCTTC,CASSEGPYGYTF
TRBD2,NA,TRBV12-3/TRBV12-4,TRBJ2-5,TGTGCCAGCCGGGGACTAGCGGAAGAGACCCAGTACTTC,CASRGLAEETQYF
NA,NA,TRBV19,TRBJ1-1,TGTGCCAGTAGTACACCTGGTAGAGGTATGAACACTGAAGCTTTCTTT,CASSTPGRGMNTEAFF
TRBD2,NA,TRBV28,TRBJ2-3,TGTGCCAGCAACGGGAGGCCAGATACGCAGTATTTT,CASNGRPDTQYF
TRBD1,NA,TRBV6-5,TRBJ1-1,TGTGCCAGCAGTTACTCACTATTCCCGGGACAGTCTGAAGCTTTCTTT,CASSYSLFPGQSEAFF
NA,NA,TRBV6-6,TRBJ2-7,TGTGCCAGCAGTTACTCGACGGGGAGCGGCGAGCAGTACTTC,CASSYSTGSGEQYF
NA,NA,TRBV24-1,TRBJ2-1,TGTGCCACCAGTAGCGGGCCCACCTACAATGAGCAGTTCTTC,CATSSGPTYNEQFF
NA,NA,TRBV9,TRBJ1-3,TGTGCCAGCAGCGTTGGGAGCTCTGGAAACACCATATATTTT,CASSVGSSGNTIYF
NA,NA,TRBV2,TRBJ1-1,TGTGCCAGCAGTCTTGACAGTTACATGAACACTGAAGCTTTCTTT,CASSLDSYMNTEAFF
TRBD2,NA,TRBV11-2,TRBJ2-2,TGTGCCAGCAGCATCCCTAGCGGGAGTAGGGTCGGGGAGCTGTTTTTT,CASSIPSGSRVGELFF
NA,NA,TRBV25-1,TRBJ2-7,TGTGCCAGCAGTGACAGGGGCCCCTCCTACGAGCAGTACTTC,CASSDRGPSYEQYF
NA,NA,TRBV19,TRBJ2-3,TGTGCCAGTAGTATAGCCGGGGGAGATACGCAGTATTTT,CASSIAGGDTQYF
NA,NA,TRBV7-9,TRBJ1-5,TGTGCCAGCAGTCACCAGGGTATCCATCAGCCCCAGCATTTT,CASSHQGIHQPQHF
NA,NA,TRBV29-1,TRBJ2-4,TGCAGCGTTGTTCGGGAGTCCAAAAACATTCAGTACTTC,CSVVRESKNIQYF
NA,NA,TRBV7-8,TRBJ1-1,TGTGCCAGCAGCTTTAGTCGAGTGTTGAACACTGAAGCTTTCTTT,CASSFSRVLNTEAFF
TRBD1,NA,TRBV6-6,TRBJ1-1,TGTGCCAGCAGTATGGGACAGGGATTTTATGAAGCTTTCTTT,CASSMGQGFYEAFF
TRBD1,NA,TRBV7-6,TRBJ2-3,TGTGCCAGCAGCCTCGGACAGGGTCTCCTCGGAGATACGCAGTATTTT,CASSLGQGLLGDTQYF
TRBD1,NA,TRBV28,TRBJ1-2,TGTGCCAGCAGTAGTTACAGGGGGCTTAACTATGGCTACACCTTC,CASSSYRGLNYGYTF
TRBD1,NA,TRBV30,TRBJ2-7,TGTGCCTGTTACCAGGGGGCCTACGAGCAGTACTTC,CACYQGAYEQYF
NA,NA,TRBV6-1,TRBJ2-7,TGTGCCAGCAGTGAAGTAGCAGAAAGCTCCTACGAGCAGTACTTC,CASSEVAESSYEQYF
NA,NA,TRBV18,TRBJ1-5,TGTGCCAGCTCACCACCGGGGACGCGGGGGGGGTACTTTCAGCCCCAGCATTTT,CASSPPGTRGGYFQPQHF
TRBD1,few,TRBV2,TRBJ1-5,TGTGCCAGCAGTAGAGACAGGACAGGGGGACAGCCCCAGCATTTT,CASSRDRTGGQPQHF
NA,NA,TRBV7-3,TRBJ1-1,TGTGCCAGCAGCCCCCCTAAGGGGACTGAAGCTTTCTTT,CASSPPKGTEAFF
TRBD1,NA,TRBV9,TRBJ1-1,TGTGCCAGCAGCACCGGACAGGACACTGAAGCTTTCTTT,CASSTGQDTEAFF